Listed here are 31 T cell receptor beta chains from one sample, sequenced in a study of T cell repertoires in cytomegalovirus infection. One entry per CDR3 protein results from TCRdb running MiXCR on the reads. The repertoire includes roughly 700,000 distinct CDR3 sequences, around a third of them detected once, and 15% to 20% sits in the top ten. Antigen specificity for these receptors is unknown. The sample consisted of cultured PBMCs, taken from culture after CMV antigen stimulation. The receptor source for this set is a human donor in good health (CMV status not recorded). Some clones in this sample may be carry-over from other donors' samples.

This clonotype turned up a few times. The chain carries TRBV6-1 and TRBJ1-2; the D gene is possibly TRBD1 (5 bases). The CDR3 extends over 15 amino acids. Germline-derived CDR1 and CDR2 are MNHNS and SASEGT. Trimming left V 6 bases short and J 8 bases short, with 22 bases between. The CDR3 sequence: CASSPSYLGAGGYTF. CDR3 in DNA: TGTGCCAGCAGCCCGTCGTACCTAGGGGCTGGAGGCTACACCTTC.

V gene TRBV6-1 combines with J gene TRBJ2-1; perhaps TRBD1 as D (5 bases). Germline V gene data show CDR1 as MNHNS and CDR2 as SASEGT. Deletions cut 7 bases from V and 8 bases from J, with 15 bases between. The CDR3 sequence is 13 residues long. CDR3 amino acids: CASNSQGWDEQFF. DNA for the CDR3: TGTGCCAGCAATTCCCAGGGATGGGATGAGCAGTTCTTC.

The rearrangement joins TRBV28 to TRBJ1-1, with D perhaps TRBD1 (6 bases). This CDR3 is 14 amino acids long. Germline V lookup: CDR1 MDHEN, CDR2 SYDVKM. V shed 6 bases and J shed 1 base, with 12 bases lying between them. CDR3: CASRSQQGNTEAFF. The DNA of the CDR3 is TGTGCCAGCAGAAGCCAACAGGGGAACACTGAAGCTTTCTTT.

This clonotype was counted a single time. A much larger clone lies one base from this, so it may be a read error. The V call is TRBV11-1, the J call TRBJ2-1; TRBD2 matches at 7 bases. This CDR3 region has 13 residues. After removal of 5 bases from V and 5 bases from J, the junction contained 3 bases not matched to a gene. Germline loops: CDR1 SGHAT, CDR2 FQDESV (reference sequence). The CDR3 loop is CASSRRGDNEQFF. CDR3 nucleotide sequence: TGTGCCAGCAGCCGCCGGGGGGACAATGAGCAGTTCTTC.

V and J are TRBV7-2 and TRBJ1-6, with TRBD1 matching 10 bases. Trimming cost V 4 bases and J 8 bases; bases outside gene matches: 8. Germline V CDR1 and CDR2: SGHTA, FQGNSA. The CDR3 runs 16 residues. The CDR3 region is CASSYPGQGRDSPLHF. CDR3 nucleotide sequence: TGTGCCAGCAGCTACCCGGGACAGGGGCGGGATTCACCCCTCCACTTT.

Ten or more counts support this clonotype. The V and J genes are TRBV11-2 and TRBJ2-4; D is possibly TRBD2 (5 bases). The CDR3 extends over 14 amino acids. Germline CDR1 SGHAT, CDR2 FQNNGV. The ends were cut back, 3 bases at V and 3 bases at J, with 9 bases in the middle. CDR3 in amino acids: CASSFIRGKNIQYF. The DNA of the CDR3 is TGTGCCAGCAGCTTCATTCGGGGCAAAAACATTCAGTACTTC.

The gene calls are TRBV7-2 and TRBJ1-2; 12 positions agree with TRBD1. The germline gives CDR1 SGHTA, CDR2 FQGNSA. After removal of 6 bases from V and 8 bases from J, the junction contained 7 bases not matched to a gene. The CDR3 runs to 14 residues. The CDR3 here is CASSFRDRGRGYTF. Here the CDR3 DNA reads TGTGCCAGCAGTTTCCGGGACAGGGGGCGAGGCTACACCTTC.

The V gene is TRBV20-1, the J gene TRBJ2-1, with 8 positions matching TRBD2. Germline CDR1 reads DFQATT; CDR2 reads SNEGSKA (reference sequence). The CDR3 runs to 14 residues. The V segment lost 3 bases and the J segment 10 bases; nucleotides outside the gene matches: 11. The CDR3 DNA reads as TGCAGTGCTAGTTCCGGGACTAGTTCTCGGGAGCAGTTCTTC. Residues: CSASSGTSSREQFF.

In DNA, the CDR3 is TGCAGCGTTATCCGGGACAGGGGGACTAGGAACACTGAAGCTTTCTTT. It yields the protein CSVIRDRGTRNTEAFF. The chain recombines TRBV29-1 with TRBJ1-1, with 11 bases that match TRBD1. V was pared by 5 bases and J by 1 base, with 9 bases of the junction left unmatched. CDR1 is SQVTM and CDR2 is ANQGSEA in the germline V gene. The CDR3 covers 16 residues.

This clonotype has a handful of counts. The chain has TRBV4-3 and TRBJ2-7, with D possibly called TRBD1 or TRBD2 (5 bases each). Looked up from germline, CDR1 is LGHNA and CDR2 is YSLEER. The CDR3 sequence is 13 residues long. V lost 0 bases to trimming and J lost 6 bases, with 9 bases between them. The CDR3 is CASSQDEGTEQYF. The CDR3 DNA reads as TGCGCCAGCAGCCAAGATGAGGGGACCGAGCAGTACTTC.

This clonotype has a count of ten or more. This chain connects TRBV7-8 to TRBJ1-1, with 9 positions matching TRBD1. The CDR3 spans 15 residues. Germline CDR1 and CDR2: SGHVS and FQNEAQ. V was pared by 3 bases and J by 7 bases, with 9 bases of the junction left unmatched. The CDR3 DNA sequence: TGTGCCAGCAGCTTTTCCGGGACAGGGATAAGTGAAGCTTTCTTT. It translates to CASSFSGTGISEAFF.

The chain combines TRBV7-8 with TRBJ1-1; D remains unclear. V was cut by 1 base and J by 3 bases, with 6 bases left in between. This CDR3 contains 13 residues. Germline CDR1 SGHVS, CDR2 FQNEAQ. CDR3 nucleotides: TGTGCCAGCAGCTTAGTCCACGACACTGAAGCTTTCTTT. As protein: CASSLVHDTEAFF.

This chain uses TRBV11-2 with TRBJ2-3; D is unresolved. Per germline, CDR1 SGHAT and CDR2 FQNNGV. V was cut by 5 bases and J by 4 bases, with 13 bases left in between. The length of the CDR3 is 14 residues. This CDR3 reads CASSLRRRPDTQYF. CDR3 nucleotides: TGTGCCAGCAGCCTGCGACGGCGGCCAGATACGCAGTATTTT.

This chain joins TRBV4-3 and TRBJ2-2, with D unresolved. The CDR3 totals 12 residues. V shed 2 bases and J shed 6 bases, with 4 bases lying between them. Germline V gives CDR1 LGHNA, CDR2 YSLEER. Here the CDR3 reads CASSQRAGELFF. In DNA, the CDR3 is TGCGCCAGCAGCCAAAGAGCCGGGGAGCTGTTTTTT.

This clonotype was seen a handful of times. The chain links TRBV2 to TRBJ2-1; D may correspond to TRBD1 or TRBD2 (5 bases each). The germline gives CDR1 SNHLY, CDR2 FYNNEI. The CDR3 covers 14 residues. With 4 bases removed from V and 5 bases from J, the gap between germline ends came to 12 bases. CDR3 in amino acids: CASSAGRGDNEQFF. The CDR3 coding sequence is TGTGCCAGCAGTGCGGGTCGAGGGGACAATGAGCAGTTCTTC.

This clonotype was counted ten times or more. The chain links TRBV7-2 to TRBJ1-4; D unclear. Between the trimmed V and J ends, which lost 1 base and 6 bases, there was a span of 9 bases. This CDR3 spans 14 amino acids. Germline values: CDR1 SGHTA, CDR2 FQGNSA. CDR3 nucleotide sequence: TGTGCCAGCAGCTTAGGATCGCCATATGAAAAACTGTTTTTT. This encodes CASSLGSPYEKLFF.

This clonotype turned up a few times. The chain has TRBV7-6 and TRBJ2-7; perhaps TRBD1 as D (5 bases). This CDR3 has 14 amino acids. Germline values: CDR1 SGHVS, CDR2 FNYEAQ. V gave up 2 bases and J gave up 3 bases, with 11 bases separating them. The CDR3 DNA reads TGTGCCAGCAGCTTACGGTTGGGGCGCTACGAGCAGTACTTC. Protein sequence: CASSLRLGRYEQYF.

Only a few counts were recorded for this clonotype. CDR3 nucleotides: TGTGCCAGCAAAGAACACCGGGGGGGGGCAGATACGCAGTATTTT. As protein: CASKEHRGGADTQYF. V and J are TRBV7-2 and TRBJ2-3, with TRBD2 matching over 8 bases. Per germline, CDR1 SGHTA and CDR2 FQGNSA. This CDR3 is built from 15 residues. Trimming cost V 7 bases and J 4 bases; bases outside gene matches: 10.

The rearrangement uses TRBV7-6 and TRBJ2-7; a possible D gene is TRBD1 (5 bases). CDR1 and CDR2 (germline): SGHVS, FNYEAQ. The V end lost 5 bases, the J end lost 5 bases, and 16 bases lay between the germline ends. The CDR3 is 14 amino acids. CDR3 in amino acids: CASSGTGFPHEQYF. CDR3 nucleotides: TGTGCCAGCAGCGGAACAGGTTTTCCCCACGAGCAGTACTTC.

Only one count was recorded for this clonotype. V and J are TRBV20-1 and TRBJ1-2; D possibly corresponds to TRBD1 (5 bases). CDR1 is DFQATT and CDR2 is SNEGSKA in the germline V gene (reference sequence). CDR3 size: 10 residues. Trimming took 6 bases from V and 6 from J, leaving 8 bases between them. The CDR3 sequence is CSARGNGYTF. For the CDR3, the DNA is TGCAGTGCCCGGGGGAATGGCTACACCTTC.

This sequence joins TRBV5-4 and TRBJ2-5, with TRBD2 matching 9 bases. CDR1 and CDR2 from the germline V gene are SGHNT and YYREEE (reference sequence). The V and J ends lost 4 bases and 3 bases, in that order; junction bases with no gene match: 7. The CDR3 spans 15 residues. DNA for the CDR3: TGTGCCAGCAGCCCCAGGGCTAGCGGGGAAGAGACCCAGTACTTC. Amino acids: CASSPRASGEETQYF.

The chain employs TRBV27 and TRBJ2-7; 7 nucleotides line up with TRBD1. Looked up from germline, CDR1 is MNHEY and CDR2 is SMNVEV (reference sequence). V trimming: 5 bases; J trimming: 2 bases; junction bases outside the gene matches: 6. This CDR3 region has 14 residues. The CDR3: CASSAPGQPYEQYF. DNA for the CDR3: TGTGCCAGCAGTGCCCCGGGACAGCCCTACGAGCAGTACTTC.

This clonotype was detected only a few times. The chain links TRBV6-1 to TRBJ1-5; 8 bases are a match to TRBD1. Germline values: CDR1 MNHNS, CDR2 SASEGT. The J segment lost 0 bases and the V segment lost 4 bases, leaving 8 bases of the junction unmatched. This CDR3 comprises 17 residues. This CDR3 is CASSGRTGTYSNQPQHF. The CDR3 DNA reads as TGTGCCAGCAGTGGGAGGACAGGGACCTATAGCAATCAGCCCCAGCATTTT.

Only a few counts were recorded for this clonotype. This chain joins TRBV5-5 and TRBJ2-3, with D tentatively TRBD1 or TRBD2 (5 bases each). This CDR3 region has 15 residues. CDR1 and CDR2 from the germline V gene are SGHKS and YYEKEE (reference sequence). With 0 bases removed from V and 2 bases from J, the gap between germline ends came to 10 bases. The CDR3 region is CASSLVSGTTDTQYF. The CDR3 region has the DNA TGTGCCAGCAGCTTGGTTTCGGGGACCACAGATACGCAGTATTTT.

The CDR3 DNA reads TGTGCCAGCAGCCCAGAGATTGATTCACCCCTCCACTTT. Encoded protein: CASSPEIDSPLHF. This chain joins TRBV14 and TRBJ1-6, with no clear D. Trimming took off 4 bases at V and 8 bases at J, with 9 bases between the two ends. Germline assignment: CDR1 SGHDN and CDR2 FVKESK. The CDR3 is 13 amino acids.

This clonotype has only a few counts. CDR3 amino acids: CASKAMGASYNEQFF. CDR3 in DNA: TGTGCCAGTAAGGCTATGGGGGCATCCTACAATGAGCAGTTCTTC. This sequence joins TRBV19 and TRBJ2-1, with D maybe TRBD1 (6 bases). The V end was cut by 7 bases, the J end by 1 base, with 14 bases between. The CDR3 spans 15 residues. The germline V gene has CDR1 LNHDA and CDR2 SQIVND (reference sequence).

The chain uses TRBV7-2 and TRBJ2-1; tentatively, D is TRBD2 (5 bases). Germline-derived CDR1 and CDR2 are SGHTA and FQGNSA. The ends were cut back, 5 bases at V and 0 bases at J, with 23 bases in the middle. There are 19 residues in the CDR3. CDR3 DNA: TGTGCCAGCAGCCCCACAGTATCCGGGCTGGGGAGCTCCTACAATGAGCAGTTCTTC. Its translation: CASSPTVSGLGSSYNEQFF. The whole variable domain, remainder taken from reference TRBV7-2 and TRBJ2-1, is GAGVSQSPSNKVTEKGKDVELRCDPISGHTALYWYRQSLGQGLEFLIYFQGNSAPDKSGLPSDRFSAERTGGSVSTLTIQRTQQEDSAVYLCASSPTVSGLGSSYNEQFFGPGTRLTVL.

This rearrangement joins TRBV7-6 to TRBJ2-3; D is tentatively TRBD1 or TRBD2 (8 bases each). Trimming stripped 5 bases from V and 5 bases from J, with 17 bases between. CDR3 length equals 15 residues. The germline V gene has CDR1 SGHVS and CDR2 FNYEAQ. CDR3 sequence reads: CASSSLAGQVDTQYF. For the CDR3, the DNA is TGTGCCAGCAGCAGTTTAGCGGGACAGGTAGATACGCAGTATTTT.

This clonotype was seen a few times. This rearrangement joins TRBV7-6 to TRBJ2-1; 10 bases are shared with TRBD2. V shed 5 bases, J shed 5 bases, and the junction held 9 bases outside the gene matches. The CDR3 contains 16 residues. Germline V lookup: CDR1 SGHVS, CDR2 FNYEAQ. CDR3 coding DNA: TGTGCCAGCAGCCGAACTAGCGGGGAAATTAACAATGAGCAGTTCTTC. It encodes CASSRTSGEINNEQFF.

This clonotype was seen a few times. The chain combines TRBV6-2 or TRBV6-3 with TRBJ2-1; D is possibly TRBD2 (6 bases). The CDR3 is made up of 16 amino acids. CDR1 and CDR2 (germline): MNHEY, SVGEGT. V was clipped by 6 bases and J by 0 bases, with 15 bases between them. This chain's CDR3 is CASSNPGRSSYNEQFF. The CDR3 DNA reads TGTGCCAGCAGCAACCCCGGGAGAAGCTCCTACAATGAGCAGTTCTTC.

This clonotype was detected once. Relative to the germline gene, one junction end is altered; a read error may explain this. The V gene is TRBV12-3 or TRBV12-4, the J gene TRBJ2-3; weak D call: TRBD2 (5 bases). The CDR3 runs to 17 residues. The CDR3: CASTGARTLSSRDTQYF. Written as DNA, the CDR3 is TGTGCCAGCACAGGAGCGCGAACACTATCTAGCAGAGATACGCAGTATTTT.